This TCR beta chain was retrieved from a study of regulatory T cells in long-lasting Graves disease. Time point in this sample: newly diagnosed GD, antithyroid drugs for less than 3 months. RNA isolated from PBMCs was used to make the TCR library. The sample holds many counts of this clonotype. The CDR3 length is 15 residues. After removal of 7 bases from V and 3 bases from J, the junction contained 9 bases not matched to a gene. Germline CDR1 SGHVS, CDR2 FQNEAQ. The TCR beta library used iRepertoire HTBI primers with Arm-PCR amplification of CDR3. TCRdb re-called the multiplex PCR reads with MiXCR, one entry per CDR3 protein. The table shows about 530,000 distinct CDR3 sequences, with roughly a sixth occurring only once. This sample was also put to use in a study of T cells in Graves' hyperthyroidism and ophthalmopathy.

Sequenced material: peripheral blood mononuclear cells (PBMCs), taken at new diagnosis, from a patient treated with antithyroid drugs. The clonotype was recovered from a woman aged 35-60 years with Graves disease. The chain uses TRBV7-8 and TRBJ1-5, with 7 bases identical to TRBD1. CDR3 in amino acids: CASMVGRGYNQPQHF. The CDR3 DNA is TGTGCCAGCATGGTCGGCAGGGGGTACAATCAGCCCCAGCATTTT.